The rows below give T cell receptor beta chains drawn from one sample of a study of regulatory T cells in long-lasting Graves disease. TCRdb reprocessed the multiplex PCR reads with MiXCR, giving one entry per CDR3 protein. Of around 400,000 distinct CDR3 sequences listed, roughly 15% are singletons. The input for sequencing was peripheral blood mononuclear cells (PBMCs), taken at new diagnosis, from a patient treated with antithyroid drugs. These receptor sequences come from a female donor with Graves disease. Each CDR3 is given with its conserved first and last residue. The order of the fields is clone size, V gene, J gene, D gene, CDR3 protein, CDR3 DNA. The D gene is left open where the match is weak. Clone size, where shown, is once, few, many, or a class for clones that have expanded.

size: few; V: TRBV10-1; J: TRBJ2-1; D: TRBD1; CDR3: CASNPGDSINNEQFF; DNA: TGCGCCAGTAACCCCGGGGACAGCATTAACAATGAGCAGTTCTTC
size: NA; V: TRBV20-1; J: TRBJ1-2; D: TRBD1; CDR3: CSARETGTGYGYTF; DNA: TGCAGTGCTAGAGAAACCGGGACAGGGTATGGCTACACCTTC
size: many; V: TRBV28; J: TRBJ2-7; D: NA; CDR3: CASSHPRPGGRIHEQYF; DNA: TGTGCCAGCAGTCACCCCCGGCCAGGGGGGCGGATCCATGAGCAGTACTTC
size: many; V: TRBV2; J: TRBJ2-5; D: TRBD1; CDR3: CASRKRQGTEETQYF; DNA: TGTGCCAGCAGAAAAAGACAGGGCACCGAAGAGACCCAGTACTTC
size: many; V: TRBV15; J: TRBJ1-1; D: NA; CDR3: CATSSPPRAEAFF; DNA: TGTGCCACCAGCAGCCCCCCCCGGGCCGAAGCTTTCTTT
size: NA; V: TRBV19; J: TRBJ1-1; D: NA; CDR3: CASNYDRVGTEAFF; DNA: TGTGCCAGTAATTATGACAGAGTGGGCACTGAAGCTTTCTTT
size: many; V: TRBV9; J: TRBJ1-4; D: NA; CDR3: CASSVSGVNEKLFF; DNA: TGTGCCAGCAGCGTAAGTGGGGTCAATGAAAAACTGTTTTTT
size: many; V: TRBV5-1; J: TRBJ1-4; D: NA; CDR3: CASSLDRANEKLFF; DNA: TGCGCCAGCAGCTTGGACAGGGCCAATGAAAAACTGTTTTTT
size: NA; V: TRBV29-1; J: TRBJ1-1; D: NA; CDR3: CSEGGRGTEAFF; DNA: TGCAGCGAGGGGGGGCGCGGCACTGAAGCTTTCTTT
size: few; V: TRBV27; J: TRBJ2-6; D: NA; CDR3: CASRGNGANVLTF; DNA: TGTGCCAGCAGGGGGAATGGGGCCAACGTCCTGACTTTC
size: many; V: TRBV11-1; J: TRBJ1-1; D: NA; CDR3: CASSLVPMNTEAFF; DNA: TGTGCCAGCAGCTTAGTGCCTATGAACACTGAAGCTTTCTTT
size: NA; V: TRBV6-4; J: TRBJ2-1; D: NA; CDR3: CASSGEAYNEQFF; DNA: TGTGCCAGCAGTGGGGAAGCCTACAATGAGCAGTTCTTC
size: few; V: TRBV30; J: TRBJ2-3; D: TRBD1; CDR3: CAWSGTGSLADTQYF; DNA: TGTGCCTGGAGTGGGACAGGAAGTTTGGCGGATACGCAGTATTTT
size: NA; V: TRBV12-3/TRBV12-4; J: TRBJ2-5; D: TRBD2; CDR3: CASSLAGQRGRPLYQETQYF; DNA: TGTGCCAGCAGTTTAGCGGGCCAGCGGGGGCGCCCTTTATACCAAGAGACCCAGTACTTC
size: NA; V: TRBV7-2; J: TRBJ2-7; D: NA; CDR3: CASSDQGYIHEQYF; DNA: TGTGCCAGCAGCGACCAGGGTTATATCCACGAGCAGTACTTC
size: many; V: TRBV19; J: TRBJ1-1; D: TRBD1; CDR3: CASSRDREFTEAFF; DNA: TGTGCCAGTAGTCGGGACAGGGAATTCACTGAAGCTTTCTTT
size: many; V: TRBV6-1; J: TRBJ2-7; D: NA; CDR3: CASSPPGRTRDYEQYF; DNA: TGTGCCAGCAGTCCACCAGGGAGGACCCGAGACTACGAGCAGTACTTC
size: few; V: TRBV24-1; J: TRBJ2-1; D: TRBD1; CDR3: CATSDVDRGSYNEQFF; DNA: TGTGCCACCAGTGATGTGGACAGGGGGTCCTACAATGAGCAGTTCTTC
size: many; V: TRBV11-2; J: TRBJ2-3; D: NA; CDR3: CASSLSVGADTQYF; DNA: TGTGCCAGCAGCTTATCCGTGGGCGCAGATACGCAGTATTTT
size: few; V: TRBV27; J: TRBJ2-7; D: TRBD1; CDR3: CASSKDRDEQYF; DNA: TGTGCCAGCAGTAAGGACAGGGACGAGCAGTACTTC
size: NA; V: TRBV7-9; J: TRBJ1-1; D: TRBD1; CDR3: CASSFAVVGTVTNTEAFF; DNA: TGTGCCAGCAGCTTCGCCGTTGTGGGGACAGTTACGAACACTGAAGCTTTCTTT
size: NA; V: TRBV28; J: TRBJ1-2; D: NA; CDR3: CASSHRGQQNYGYTF; DNA: TGTGCCAGCAGTCATAGGGGACAACAGAACTATGGCTACACCTTC
size: many; V: TRBV11-2; J: TRBJ2-1; D: TRBD2; CDR3: CASSLDQGGVYNEQFF; DNA: TGTGCCAGCAGCTTAGATCAGGGAGGGGTCTACAATGAGCAGTTCTTC
size: many; V: TRBV5-1; J: TRBJ2-5; D: NA; CDR3: CASSSEQSTQETQYF; DNA: TGCGCCAGCAGCTCAGAACAGAGCACCCAAGAGACCCAGTACTTC
size: many; V: TRBV3-1; J: TRBJ1-3; D: NA; CDR3: CASGAVADGNTIYF; DNA: TGTGCCAGTGGGGCAGTGGCGGATGGAAACACCATATATTTT
size: many; V: TRBV5-5; J: TRBJ2-2; D: NA; CDR3: CASSLAGRSTGELFF; DNA: TGTGCCAGCAGCTTGGCCGGCAGGTCTACCGGGGAGCTGTTTTTT
size: NA; V: TRBV27; J: TRBJ2-7; D: NA; CDR3: CASSLSEADEQYF; DNA: TGTGCCAGCAGTTTATCGGAGGCAGACGAGCAGTACTTC
size: many; V: TRBV20-1; J: TRBJ2-1; D: NA; CDR3: CSASLNNEQFF; DNA: TGCAGTGCTAGCCTTAACAATGAGCAGTTCTTC
size: few; V: TRBV10-3; J: TRBJ2-3; D: NA; CDR3: CAISEAADTQYF; DNA: TGTGCCATCAGTGAAGCGGCAGATACGCAGTATTTT
size: many; V: TRBV6-1; J: TRBJ1-2; D: NA; CDR3: CASSATRDGGYTF; DNA: TGTGCCAGCAGTGCCACACGGGACGGTGGCTACACCTTC
size: many; V: TRBV27; J: TRBJ2-6; D: TRBD2; CDR3: CASRGGDGAFPGANVLTF; DNA: TGTGCCAGCAGGGGGGGGGACGGCGCCTTTCCTGGGGCCAACGTCCTGACTTTC
size: many; V: TRBV7-2; J: TRBJ2-5; D: NA; CDR3: CASSLQLGVQETQYF; DNA: TGTGCCAGCAGCTTACAACTAGGGGTACAAGAGACCCAGTACTTC
size: few; V: TRBV6-2/TRBV6-3; J: TRBJ2-1; D: NA; CDR3: CASISKQHDNEQSF; DNA: TGTGCCAGCATTTCCAAGCAGCACGACAATGAGCAGTCCTTC
size: many; V: TRBV20-1; J: TRBJ2-1; D: TRBD2; CDR3: CSARPSGGVSSYNEQFF; DNA: TGCAGTGCTAGGCCTAGCGGGGGGGTCAGCTCCTACAATGAGCAGTTCTTC
size: NA; V: TRBV7-2; J: TRBJ1-4; D: NA; CDR3: CACSGDGTTNEKLFF; DNA: TGTGCCTGCTCTGGGGACGGGACCACTAATGAAAAACTGTTTTTT
size: many; V: TRBV20-1; J: TRBJ1-4; D: NA; CDR3: CSAEPSREKLFF; DNA: TGCAGTGCCGAGCCCTCGAGGGAAAAACTGTTTTTT
size: NA; V: TRBV12-3/TRBV12-4; J: TRBJ2-5; D: TRBD1; CDR3: CASRKQGSRETQYF; DNA: TGTGCCAGCAGGAAACAGGGGAGTCGGGAGACCCAGTACTTC